This paragraph reports one TCR beta chain. The antigen is not known. The data belong to a study of cytomegalovirus exposure and HLA in healthy donors. Whole-study findings and limits: It is likely that the observed cluster of highly shared sequence variants was a sequencing artifact.

13 Jbeta primers and 60 Vbeta primers were used for the PCR. Generated by immunoSEQ multiplex PCR, the TCRdb table keeps only in-frame clones and is missing some. This sample has 65,000 to 85,000 clones, with around 66% found just once. Germline CDR1 and CDR2: LNHDA and SQIVND (reference sequence). The CDR3 length is 19 residues. V trimming: 0 bases; J trimming: 1 base; junction bases outside the gene matches: 11. Sequences were obtained from PBMCs. The clonotype comes from a male donor in good health and CMV-seropositive. The gene calls are TRBV19 and TRBJ1-3; TRBD1 aligns across 8 bases. CDR3 loop: CASSIDSIGRGLSGNTIYF. The CDR3 bases are TGTGCCAGTAGTATAGACTCCATCGGCAGGGGGCTTTCTGGAAACACCATATATTTT.